These 21 T cell receptor beta chains came from one sample sequenced in a study of T cells in Graves' hyperthyroidism and ophthalmopathy. TCR beta CDR3 region amplification was performed from RNA transcripts. The TCR CDR3 first-round RT-PCR relied on the HTBI primer set. In TCRdb, the multiplex PCR reads were re-called with MiXCR into one record per CDR3 protein. The sample records 600,000 or so distinct CDR3 sequences, about 14% being singletons. Material for sequencing was blood. The receptors originated from a woman aged 50 to 65 with Graves' ophthalmopathy.

This clonotype turned up a few times. This chain links TRBV19 with TRBJ2-7, with D perhaps matching TRBD1 or TRBD2 (6 bases each). CDR1 is LNHDA, CDR2 SQIVND, per germline (reference sequence). The germline V and J ends were trimmed by 3 bases and 3 bases, with 12 bases remaining between them. The CDR3 has 14 residues. The CDR3 DNA is TGTGCCAGTAGTATCCCGGGGGCACGCTACGAGCAGTACTTC. It codes for CASSIPGARYEQYF.

This clonotype was counted many times. The chain carries TRBV7-9 and TRBJ2-5; 10 bases are shared with TRBD2. The germline gives CDR1 SEHNR, CDR2 FQNEAQ (reference sequence). The CDR3 runs to 19 residues. J was trimmed by 1 base and V by 2 bases; bases with no gene match: 13. In DNA form, the CDR3 reads TGTGCCAGCAGCTTAAGTAAGCGGGAGGGCCCCATGGGCCAAGAGACCCAGTACTTC. Amino acids: CASSLSKREGPMGQETQYF.

This clonotype appeared many times. The rearrangement links TRBV12-3 or TRBV12-4 to TRBJ1-5; D remains unclear. The length of the CDR3 is 12 residues. Trimming cost V 3 bases and J 6 bases, with 6 bases left between them. CDR3 in DNA: TGTGCCAGCAGTTTTAAGCGTCAGCCCCAGCATTTT. It specifies CASSFKRQPQHF.

This clonotype showed up just a few times. The chain has TRBV24-1 and TRBJ1-1, with 7 bases matching TRBD1. CDR1 KGHDR and CDR2 SFDVKD come from the germline V gene. This CDR3 has 12 residues. The trim removed 3 bases at V and 11 bases at J, leaving 5 bases unmatched. For the CDR3, the DNA is TGTGCCACCAGTGATGACAGGGATGCGGCTTTCTTT. Its translation is CATSDDRDAAFF.

This clonotype was counted many times. This sequence joins TRBV20-1 and TRBJ1-6; D is perhaps TRBD1 (5 bases). V was shortened by 6 bases and J by 2 bases, with 11 bases between the two germline ends. Per the germline V gene, CDR1 is DFQATT and CDR2 is SNEGSKA (reference sequence). CDR3 length equals 14 residues. The CDR3 DNA reads as TGCAGTGCACCGGCGGGGCCCTATAATTCACCCCTCCACTTT. Its protein is CSAPAGPYNSPLHF.

V usage is TRBV4-3 and J usage is TRBJ1-6, with D possibly matching TRBD1 (6 bases). This CDR3 comprises 15 residues. The germline V gene encodes CDR1 LGHNA and CDR2 YSLEER. Trimming took off 0 bases at V and 8 bases at J, with 11 bases between the two ends. CDR3 sequence: CASSQDLQGYSPLHF. DNA for the CDR3: TGCGCCAGCAGCCAAGATTTACAGGGCTATTCACCCCTCCACTTT.

This clonotype was observed at least ten times. The CDR3, as DNA: TGTGCCAGCAGTTGGGACAGGGGGCAGGTGCAGTACTTC. Translation gives CASSWDRGQVQYF. The V gene is TRBV27, the J gene TRBJ2-7, with 12 bases aligning to TRBD1. Per germline, CDR1 MNHEY and CDR2 SMNVEV (reference sequence). The CDR3 is made up of 13 amino acids. V shed 4 bases and J 9 bases; nucleotides not matched to a gene: 4.

Note on this clonotype: A much larger clone is a single base away; this may be a read error. This chain joins TRBV5-1 and TRBJ1-5, with D uncertain. Trimming removed 0 bases at V and 5 bases at J, with 6 bases between. The germline V gene has CDR1 SGHRS and CDR2 YFSETQ. CDR3 length equals 13 residues. The CDR3: CASSLAVHQPQHF. CDR3 nucleotides: TGCGCCAGCAGCTTGGCGGTCCATCAGCCCCAGCATTTT.

In this sample, this clonotype turned up many times. The CDR3 reads CASSSGPQIGYTF. CDR3 in DNA: TGTGCCAGCAGCTCCGGGCCCCAAATCGGCTACACCTTC. The V gene is TRBV11-2, the J gene TRBJ1-2; D is unclear. Germline V gene data show CDR1 as SGHAT and CDR2 as FQNNGV. The CDR3 loop spans 13 amino acids. V lost 4 bases and J lost 8, with 14 bases in between.

The table lists this clonotype with many counts. The V call is TRBV6-2 or TRBV6-3, the J call TRBJ2-3; D not certain. Germline values: CDR1 MNHEY, CDR2 SVGEGT. Deletions cut 6 bases from V and 8 bases from J, with 18 bases between. The CDR3 is made up of 14 amino acids. The CDR3 is CASRTLQVELTQYF. CDR3 in DNA: TGTGCCAGCAGGACTCTCCAGGTCGAGCTTACGCAGTATTTT.

This clonotype was observed at least ten times. The rearrangement links TRBV2 to TRBJ2-1; a weak D match, TRBD2 (5 bases). CDR1 is SNHLY and CDR2 is FYNNEI in the germline V gene. Trimming shortened V by 4 bases and J by 4 bases, and 20 bases separated the two germline ends. There are 17 residues in the CDR3. CDR3 in amino acids: CASSAIFGAEEYNEQFF. As DNA, the CDR3 is TGTGCCAGCAGTGCTATTTTCGGAGCGGAGGAGTACAATGAGCAGTTCTTC.

The chain joins TRBV4-3 to TRBJ2-2; 9 nucleotides align to TRBD2. Germline assignment: CDR1 LGHNA and CDR2 YSLEER. CDR3 length equals 16 residues. V dropped 0 bases and J dropped 7; count of bases not matched to a gene: 6. The CDR3 sequence: CASSQDIAGALGELFF. The CDR3 coding sequence is TGCGCCAGCAGCCAAGATATAGCGGGAGCCCTCGGGGAGCTGTTTTTT.

A few counts support this clonotype. The chain combines TRBV6-2 or TRBV6-3 with TRBJ2-1; TRBD2 might be the D (6 bases). Germline V gene sequence: CDR1 MNHEY, CDR2 SVGEGT. The ends were cut back, 6 bases at V and 0 bases at J, with 12 bases in the middle. The CDR3 has 15 amino acids. The CDR3 DNA follows: TGTGCCAGCAGCGACGGGAGCCCCTCCTACAATGAGCAGTTCTTC. This encodes CASSDGSPSYNEQFF.

Ten or more counts support this clonotype. The CDR3 sequence is CASSPVTGGYTEAFF. The CDR3 region has the DNA TGCGCCAGCAGCCCCGTAACAGGGGGCTACACTGAAGCTTTCTTT. The chain links TRBV5-1 to TRBJ1-1; 9 nucleotides match TRBD1. The germline gives CDR1 SGHRS, CDR2 YFSETQ. Losses at the gene ends were 4 bases for V and 3 bases for J; bases not matched to a gene: 7. The CDR3 totals 15 residues.

In this sample, this clonotype turned up a few times. The rearrangement joins TRBV4-1 to TRBJ1-1, with D possibly TRBD1 on 6 matching bases. V was pared by 5 bases and J by 4 bases, with 11 bases between. There are 13 residues in the CDR3. The germline CDR1 and CDR2 sequences are MGHRA and YSYEKL. This CDR3 reads CASSIQGPTEAFF. In nucleotides, the CDR3 is TGCGCCAGCAGCATACAGGGACCCACTGAAGCTTTCTTT.

This sequence joins TRBV6-4 and TRBJ2-3, with unresolved D. Trimming took 0 bases from V and 2 from J, leaving 9 bases between them. Germline V lookup: CDR1 MRHNA, CDR2 SNTAGT. There are 15 residues in the CDR3. CDR3 in amino acids: CASSDSTHTTDTQYF. CDR3 bases: TGTGCCAGCAGTGACTCTACACATACCACAGATACGCAGTATTTT.

This clonotype came up once. The chain joins TRBV7-8 to TRBJ1-4; 8 bases fit TRBD1. CDR1 is SGHVS and CDR2 is FQNEAQ in the germline V gene. The V segment lost 1 base and the J segment 3 bases; nucleotides outside the gene matches: 10. CDR3 length: 18 residues. The CDR3 sequence is CASSLVPMQGASNEKLFF. The CDR3 nucleotides are TGTGCCAGCAGCTTAGTACCTATGCAGGGGGCTTCTAATGAAAAACTGTTTTTT.

This clonotype was seen many times. The rearrangement joins TRBV12-3 or TRBV12-4 to TRBJ2-7; D is undetermined. The CDR3 has 15 amino acids. Trimming stripped 6 bases from V and 0 bases from J, with 15 bases between. DNA for the CDR3: TGTGCCAGCAGCCTAAAAAGGATTACCTCCTACGAGCAGTACTTC. Encoded protein: CASSLKRITSYEQYF.

This clonotype was observed at least ten times. The chain uses TRBV5-1 and TRBJ1-1; a weak D match, TRBD1 (5 bases). Germline CDR1 and CDR2: SGHRS and YFSETQ. V lost 5 bases, J lost 4 bases, and 15 bases lay in between. The CDR3 is made up of 14 amino acids. CDR3 DNA sequence: TGCGCCAGCAGGGAGCAGGGTGGTCTCACTGAAGCTTTCTTT. This encodes CASREQGGLTEAFF.

This clonotype was seen at least ten times. The chain recombines TRBV30 with TRBJ2-7, with D tentatively TRBD2 (5 bases). Between the trimmed V and J ends, which lost 4 bases and 1 base, there was a span of 14 bases. Germline lookup yields CDR1 GTSNPN and CDR2 SVGIG (reference sequence). The CDR3 is 14 residues long. The CDR3 loop is CAWNRGSRSYEQYF. CDR3 in DNA: TGTGCCTGGAATCGAGGGAGCAGGTCCTACGAGCAGTACTTC.

The chain combines TRBV5-1 with TRBJ1-1, with 7 bases lining up with TRBD1. CDR3 length: 16 residues. Germline V lookup: CDR1 SGHRS, CDR2 YFSETQ. The J segment lost 5 bases and the V segment lost 0 bases, leaving 10 bases of the junction unmatched. The CDR3 reads CASSLGDRDYKTEAFF. The CDR3 region has the DNA TGCGCCAGCAGCTTGGGCGACAGGGATTATAAGACTGAAGCTTTCTTT. The whole variable domain, remainder taken from reference TRBV5-1 and TRBJ1-1, is KAGVTQTPRYLIKTRGQQVTLSCSPISGHRSVSWYQQTPGQGLQFLFEYFSETQRNKGNFPGRFSGRQFSNSRSEMNVSTLELGDSALYLCASSLGDRDYKTEAFFGQGTRLTVV.